A single sample is the source of the 10 T cell receptor beta chains below, sequenced in a study of CD8 T cells in ankylosing spondylitis. In TCRdb, the 5' RACE reads were re-called with MiXCR into one record per CDR3 protein. This table has about 340,000 distinct CDR3 sequences, more than 20% appearing once. Sequencing was performed on blood, either unsorted or a sorted T cell fraction (not recorded which). Receptors were obtained from a male donor with ankylosing spondylitis or in good health (not recorded which).

The chain employs TRBV5-1 and TRBJ2-2; no clear D gene. Trimming removed 0 bases at V and 4 bases at J, with 25 bases between. CDR1 is SGHRS, CDR2 YFSETQ, per germline. The CDR3 is 20 residues long. CDR3 residues: CASSLGAPHLPPDGTGELFF. DNA of the CDR3: TGCGCCAGCAGCTTGGGGGCCCCCCATCTCCCCCCCGACGGCACCGGGGAGCTGTTTTTT.

The V call is TRBV20-1, the J call TRBJ2-2; D assignment may be TRBD1 or TRBD2 (5 bases each). The V end was cut by 0 bases, the J end by 3 bases, with 11 bases between. This CDR3 region has 15 residues. Looked up from germline, CDR1 is DFQATT and CDR2 is SNEGSKA (reference sequence). This CDR3 reads CSARDKRGYTGELFF. The CDR3 coding sequence is TGCAGTGCTAGAGATAAGAGGGGATACACCGGGGAGCTGTTTTTT.

J is TRBJ2-7 and V is TRBV7-9, with 7 bases fitting TRBD1. Germline V gene data show CDR1 as SEHNR and CDR2 as FQNEAQ (reference sequence). The CDR3 runs to 13 residues. V was pared by 7 bases and J by 2 bases, with 5 bases of the junction left unmatched. The CDR3 here is CASTQDRPYEQYF. CDR3 nucleotide sequence: TGTGCCAGCACCCAGGACAGGCCCTACGAGCAGTACTTC. Full variable domain (outside the CDR3, taken from reference TRBV7-9 and TRBJ2-7): DTGVSQNPRHKITKRGQNVTFRCDPISEHNRLYWYRQTLGQGPEFLTYFQNEAQLEKSRLLSDRFSAERPKGSFSTLEIQRTEQGDSAMYLCASTQDRPYEQYFGPGTRLTVT.

The chain links TRBV3-1 to TRBJ2-3; TRBD2 aligns across 7 bases. CDR3 length equals 15 residues. Trimming removed 1 base from V and 6 bases from J; junction bases left unmatched: 7. Germline-derived CDR1 and CDR2 are LGHDT and YNNKEL (reference sequence). As DNA, the CDR3 is TGTGCCAGCAGCCAAGGGACTAGTGCTTGGGATACGCAGTATTTT. It is translated as CASSQGTSAWDTQYF.

The table lists this clonotype with a few counts. V usage is TRBV12-3 or TRBV12-4 and J usage is TRBJ2-5; D uncertain. The CDR3 totals 14 residues. V was shortened by 2 bases and J by 4 bases, with 11 bases between the two germline ends. Written as DNA, the CDR3 is TGTGCCAGCAGTTTAAGCATAGGAACAGAGACCCAGTACTTC. It is translated as CASSLSIGTETQYF.

A few counts support this clonotype. This chain uses TRBV12-3 or TRBV12-4 with TRBJ2-7, with 11 nucleotides matching TRBD1. Losses at the gene ends were 8 bases for V and 0 bases for J; bases not matched to a gene: 3. The CDR3 runs to 14 residues. The CDR3 reads CASRTGGLSYEQYF. DNA of the CDR3: TGTGCCAGCCGGACAGGGGGCCTCTCCTACGAGCAGTACTTC.

Only a few counts were recorded for this clonotype. The V call is TRBV27, the J call TRBJ2-1; D is unclear. The V end lost 6 bases, the J end lost 3 bases, and 3 bases lay between the germline ends. This CDR3 has 11 residues. CDR1 is MNHEY, CDR2 SMNVEV, per germline (reference sequence). The CDR3 sequence is CASRIYNEQFF. CDR3 sequence (DNA): TGTGCCAGCAGAATCTACAATGAGCAGTTCTTC.

About this clonotype: One junction end disagrees with the germline gene, perhaps due to a read error. CDR3 protein: CDWSDSQETQYF. CDR3 nucleotide sequence: TGTGACTGGAGTGATAGTCAAGAGACCCAGTACTTC. This chain connects TRBV30 to TRBJ2-5; D unclear. CDR1 is GTSNPN and CDR2 is SVGIG in the germline V gene (reference sequence). This CDR3 spans 12 amino acids.

This clonotype was seen many times. The chain recombines TRBV12-3 or TRBV12-4 with TRBJ1-1; TRBD1 matches 8 bases. There are 12 residues in the CDR3. J was trimmed by 11 bases and V by 4 bases; bases with no gene match: 6. The CDR3 loop reads CASSSYRGNAFF. CDR3 DNA sequence: TGTGCCAGCAGTTCATACAGGGGGAATGCTTTCTTT.

This clonotype was observed a handful of times. The chain is built from TRBV24-1 and TRBJ2-4, with TRBD1 identical over 7 bases. V was pared by 7 bases and J by 12 bases, with 8 bases of the junction left unmatched. The germline CDR1 and CDR2 sequences are KGHDR and SFDVKD. This CDR3 spans 12 amino acids. The CDR3 loop is CATSLNDRDQYF. The CDR3 region has the DNA TGTGCCACCAGCCTCAATGACAGGGATCAGTACTTC.